A single TCR beta chain is shown here with its context. The antigen remains undetermined. The source of the sample is a study of type 1 regulatory T cells. Study background: T-allo10 is a Tr1-enriched, alloantigen-specific CD4 T cell product made in vitro. Findings of the study overall: Type 1 regulatory T cells had a more restricted TCR repertoire than non-type 1 regulatory T cells.

TCRdb called the reads again in MiXCR, with one record for every CDR3 protein. This sample has 40,000 to 50,000 distinct CDR3 sequences, with roughly an eighth found just once. This CDR3 contains 15 residues. With V trimmed by 1 base and J by 7 bases, 5 bases remained unmatched. CDR1 is SGHRS and CDR2 is YFSETQ in the germline V gene. The sequencing sample was made of cultured non-Tr1 T cells, either the whole culture or a sorted T cell fraction (not recorded which). The receptor comes from a human donor in good health. The gene calls are TRBV5-1 and TRBJ2-1; 10 bases match TRBD2. Here the CDR3 DNA reads TGCGCCAGCAGCTTGAATCTAGCGGGAGAGAATGAGCAGTTCTTC. It codes for CASSLNLAGENEQFF.